This T cell receptor beta chain was captured in a study of blood T cell repertoires in COVID-19. Across the whole study: Collection of acute and convalescent COVID-19 samples took place in the United States, Italy and Spain.

J lost 4 bases, V lost 6 bases, and 8 bases had no gene match. The CDR3 loop spans 14 amino acids. Germline V lookup: CDR1 MDHEN, CDR2 SYDVKM. Under the authors' procedure: Amplification with reference gene primers provided the estimates of nucleated cell counts. Sequencing was performed with immunoSEQ multiplex PCR; in TCRdb, only in-frame clones are kept and a portion is missing. The DNA was the basis for D and trimming; V, J and clone size are from that table. The table has 52,000 or so clones, 87% seen once. V is TRBV28 and J is TRBJ1-1; 7 bases map to TRBD1. The clonotype originates from a man in his forties with COVID-19, enrolled during active disease. The material sequenced was peripheral blood. The CDR3 spells CASSTLTGVTEAFF. The CDR3, as DNA: TGTGCCAGCAGCACTCTTACAGGGGTCACTGAAGCTTTCTTT.